These 5 T cell receptor beta chains were sequenced from one sample in a study of beta chain features in type 1 diabetes. What was sequenced were expressed TCRB transcripts, since all of the isolated RNA had been reverse transcribed. Produced via immunoSEQ multiplex PCR; TCRdb's table is partial and in-frame only. Of more than 150,000 clones listed, more than 10% were seen once; the top ten hold approximately 0.62%. Sequenced: central memory CD4+ T cells from blood. These receptors originate from a woman aged 18-30 years in good health.

V and J are TRBV7-9 and TRBJ2-7; possible D gene TRBD1, 6 bases. The V end lost 2 bases, the J end lost 2 bases, and 13 bases lay between the germline ends. Per the germline V gene, CDR1 is SEHNR and CDR2 is FQNEAQ (reference sequence). CDR3 length: 15 residues. CDR3 nucleotides: TGTGCCAGCAGCTTAAGAGTACAGGGACCCTACGAGCAGTACTTC. Encoded protein: CASSLRVQGPYEQYF.

This clone was seen a few times. The gene calls are TRBV14 and TRBJ1-1; D remains unclear. CDR1 SGHDN and CDR2 FVKESK come from the germline V gene. This CDR3 is built from 13 residues. V lost 0 bases to trimming and J lost 0 bases, with 2 bases between them. CDR3 loop: CASSQDMNTEAFF. The CDR3 DNA follows: TGTGCCAGCAGCCAAGATATGAACACTGAAGCTTTCTTT.

This chain uses TRBV28 with TRBJ2-7, with 11 bases matching TRBD2. J gave up 3 bases and V 6 bases, and 7 bases lay outside the gene matches. Germline loops: CDR1 MDHEN, CDR2 SYDVKM. The CDR3 covers 15 residues. In DNA form, the CDR3 reads TGTGCCAGCAGAGACGGGACTAGCGGAAACTACGAGCAGTACTTC. Amino acids: CASRDGTSGNYEQYF.

The chain links TRBV19 to TRBJ2-7; D is possibly TRBD1 (6 bases). CDR3 size: 14 residues. V was cut by 7 bases and J by 1 base, with 14 bases left in between. Germline V gene lookup returns CDR1 LNHDA and CDR2 SQIVND (reference sequence). CDR3 DNA sequence: TGTGCCAGTACTCCCGGGACACCATCCTACGAGCAGTACTTC. This codes for CASTPGTPSYEQYF.

This clone turned up a few times. The chain employs TRBV7-8 and TRBJ2-7; 8 nucleotides match TRBD2. CDR1 and CDR2 (germline): SGHVS, FQNEAQ. The CDR3 covers 14 residues. V dropped 8 bases and J dropped 2; count of bases not matched to a gene: 8. CDR3 region: CASGKKRETYEQYF. CDR3 in DNA: TGTGCCAGCGGAAAGAAGCGGGAGACCTACGAGCAGTACTTC.